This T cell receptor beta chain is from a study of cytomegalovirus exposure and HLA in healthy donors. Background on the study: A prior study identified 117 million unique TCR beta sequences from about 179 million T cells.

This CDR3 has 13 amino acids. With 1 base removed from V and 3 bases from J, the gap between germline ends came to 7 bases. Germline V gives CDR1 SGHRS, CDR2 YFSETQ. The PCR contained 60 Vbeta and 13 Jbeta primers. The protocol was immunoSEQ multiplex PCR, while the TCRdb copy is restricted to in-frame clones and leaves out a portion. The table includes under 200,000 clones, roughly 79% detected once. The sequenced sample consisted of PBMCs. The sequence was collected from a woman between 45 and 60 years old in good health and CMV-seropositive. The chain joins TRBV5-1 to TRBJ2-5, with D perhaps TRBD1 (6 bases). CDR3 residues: CASSLTGKETQYF. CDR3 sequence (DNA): TGCGCCAGCAGCTTGACAGGGAAAGAGACCCAGTACTTC.